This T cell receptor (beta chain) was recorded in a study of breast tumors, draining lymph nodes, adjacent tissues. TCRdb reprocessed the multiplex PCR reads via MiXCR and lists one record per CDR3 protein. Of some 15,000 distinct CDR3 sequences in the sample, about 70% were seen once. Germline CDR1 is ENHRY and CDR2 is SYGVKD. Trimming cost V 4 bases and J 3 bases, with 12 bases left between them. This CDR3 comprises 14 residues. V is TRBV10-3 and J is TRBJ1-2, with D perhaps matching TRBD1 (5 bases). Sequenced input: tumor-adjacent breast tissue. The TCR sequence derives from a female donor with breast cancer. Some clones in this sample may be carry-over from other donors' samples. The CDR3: CAISAQGMDYGYTF. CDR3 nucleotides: TGTGCCATCAGTGCTCAGGGCATGGACTATGGCTACACCTTC.